The clone carrying this T cell receptor (beta chain) came up many times. Its antigen remains unknown. The study amplified TCR beta CDR3 regions using RNA transcripts. HTBI primers primed a first-round RT-PCR, and a second-round multiplex PCR followed. One entry per CDR3 protein results from TCRdb running MiXCR on the multiplex PCR reads. The table records fewer than 400,000 distinct CDR3 sequences, about 17% of them present only once. In this cohort, patients with other autoimmune diseases, uncontrolled infections, pregnancy or lactation were excluded. Orbital computed tomography, together with clinical symptoms, serum thyroxine, TRAb and thyroid ultrasound, was used for diagnosis. The CDR3 is 15 amino acids. The V gene's germline CDR1 is DFQATT and CDR2 SNEGSKA (reference sequence). V lost 3 bases, J lost 4 bases, and 16 bases lay in between. The sample is drawn from a study of Graves' ophthalmopathy and Graves' hyperthyroidism. Study-wide findings and caveats: The blood repertoire also included most expanded thyroid clonotypes above 0.001 frequency.

The J gene is TRBJ1-5, the V gene TRBV20-1, with D tentatively TRBD1 (5 bases). Material: peripheral blood. The TCR originated in a woman between 18 and 30 years old with Graves' ophthalmopathy. The DNA for the CDR3 is TGCAGTGCTAGGATGGGTGGGGCGGGGAATCAGCCCCAGCATTTT. Encoded protein: CSARMGGAGNQPQHF.